These T cell receptor beta chains were read from a single sample in a study of somatic mutations in cytotoxic T cells in rheumatoid arthritis. The assay was immunoSEQ multiplex PCR, and TCRdb's table has in-frame clones only and misses some. The repertoire holds about 25,000 clones, with over 65% as singletons. The sequencing input was CD8+ T cells sorted from blood. The receptor set was obtained from a woman aged 18-30 years in good health. The CDR3 runs from the conserved cysteine through the conserved F or W. Fields, in order: J gene, V gene, clone size, D gene, CDR3 DNA, CDR3 protein. The D gene is left open where the match is weak. Clone size is stated in some rows and not others, as once, few, many or a class when expanded.

>TRBJ2-2|TRBV7-8|NA|NA
TGTGCCAGCAGCTTAGGAACCGGGGAGCTGTTTTTT
CASSLGTGELFF
>TRBJ2-2|TRBV21-1|NA|NA
TGTGCCAGCAGCGGGTCTAGCGGGGGGGAGAACACCGGGGAGCTGTTTTTT
CASSGSSGGENTGELFF
>TRBJ2-5|TRBV27|NA|NA
TGTGCCAACAAAGAGACCCAGTACTTC
CANKETQYF
>TRBJ1-2|TRBV6-6|NA|TRBD1
TGTGCCAGCAGCCAGGGGGGTTTGGGCTATGGCTACACCTTC
CASSQGGLGYGYTF
>TRBJ2-3|TRBV11-2|NA|NA
TGTGCCAGCAGCTTAACCCCAGATACGCAGTATTTT
CASSLTPDTQYF
>TRBJ1-6|TRBV28|NA|TRBD1
TGTGCCAGCAGTTTACCTTCGGGACAGGGGAATGCACCCCTCCACTTT
CASSLPSGQGNAPLHF
>TRBJ1-4|TRBV7-9|few|TRBD1
TGTGCCAGCAGCCAGGGGACAGCCTTTAATGAAAAACTGTTTTTT
CASSQGTAFNEKLFF
>TRBJ2-2|TRBV30|once|NA
TGTGCCTGGAGTGGGGTTAGCGGCTTCACCGGGGAGCTGTTTTTT
CAWSGVSGFTGELFF
>TRBJ1-1|TRBV28|NA|NA
TGTGCCAGCAGGGCCGACTGGGAGACATCCATGAACACTGAAGCTTTCTTT
CASRADWETSMNTEAFF
>TRBJ2-3|TRBV27|once|TRBD2
TGTGCCAGCAGTCCCCCCAGCGGGAACACAGATACGCAGTATTTT
CASSPPSGNTDTQYF
>TRBJ2-5|TRBV2|NA|TRBD2
TGTGCCAGCAGCTATTATGCGGGGGGGCAAGAGACCCAGTACTTC
CASSYYAGGQETQYF
>TRBJ2-6|TRBV13|few|NA
TGTGCCAGCAGCCCAGGGACCGGGCCTGGGGCCAACGTCCTGACTTTC
CASSPGTGPGANVLTF
>TRBJ1-1|TRBV11-1|few|TRBD1
TGTGCCAGCAGCGCGAGACAGGGCGTTAACACTGAAGCTTTCTTT
CASSARQGVNTEAFF
>TRBJ1-4|TRBV11-2|NA|NA
TGTGCCAGCAGCTCGGACCCAACGGGAGAAAAACTGTTTTTT
CASSSDPTGEKLFF
>TRBJ2-2|TRBV6-1|NA|TRBD2
TGTGCCAGCAGTACTAGCGGGAGTCCCACCGGGGAGCTGTTTTTT
CASSTSGSPTGELFF
>TRBJ2-7|TRBV15|NA|TRBD1
TGTGCCACCAGCAGAGATTGGGACAGGGACGAGCAGTACTTC
CATSRDWDRDEQYF
>TRBJ2-2|TRBV4-1|NA|TRBD2
TGCGCCAGCAGCATGACTAGCGGTAACACCGGGGAGCTGTTTTTT
CASSMTSGNTGELFF
>TRBJ2-1|TRBV9|NA|TRBD2
TGTGCCAGCGAAGCGGGGGACGGATACAATGAGCAGTTCTTC
CASEAGDGYNEQFF
>TRBJ1-1|TRBV9|NA|NA
TGTGCCAGCAGCGTTCACGAGAACACTGAAGCTTTCTTT
CASSVHENTEAFF
>TRBJ2-1|TRBV11-1|NA|TRBD1
TGTGCCAGCAGAAAACGACAGGGGGCGGGCAATGAGCAGTTCTTC
CASRKRQGAGNEQFF
>TRBJ2-7|TRBV4-1|once|NA
TGCGCCAGCAGCCAAGAACAGTTAGAAAGCGAGCAGTACTTC
CASSQEQLESEQYF
>TRBJ1-1|TRBV29-1|NA|NA
TGCAGCGTTGGGAGGGGCTGGGCCGGCACTGAAGCTTTCTTT
CSVGRGWAGTEAFF
>TRBJ2-2|TRBV6-1|NA|NA
TGTGCCAGCAAGGTTCACACCGGGGAGCTGTTTTTT
CASKVHTGELFF
>TRBJ1-1|TRBV27|NA|NA
TGTGCCAGCAGTTTACGGGTCGAAAACACTGAAGCTTTCTTT
CASSLRVENTEAFF
>TRBJ1-1|TRBV25-1|NA|NA
TGTGCCAGCAGTGATACAGGCAACACTGAAGCTTTCTTT
CASSDTGNTEAFF
>TRBJ2-1|TRBV29-1|NA|TRBD2
TGCAGCGTTGAAGAGAGACTAGCGGCATATAATGAGCAGTTCTTC
CSVEERLAAYNEQFF
>TRBJ1-5|TRBV6-1|NA|NA
TGTGCCAGCAGTGAACGGCGGGGCGACAATCAGCCCCAGCATTTT
CASSERRGDNQPQHF
>TRBJ2-3|TRBV2|NA|NA
TGTGCCAGCAGTGCAGTTTCAGGGGATACGCAGTATTTT
CASSAVSGDTQYF
>TRBJ1-5|TRBV10-3|NA|NA
TGTGCCATCAGTGTCTTGCCAGGGGGCAATCAGCCCCAGCATTTT
CAISVLPGGNQPQHF
>TRBJ2-1|TRBV15|NA|NA
TGTGCCACCAGCAGAGCGGATAACAATGAGCAGTTCTTC
CATSRADNNEQFF
>TRBJ2-1|TRBV7-6|NA|NA
TGTGCCAGCAGCTCACCCGGCGGCAACTACAATGAGCAGTTCTTC
CASSSPGGNYNEQFF
>TRBJ2-3|TRBV29-1|NA|TRBD2
TGCAGCGTTGGGGGGCTAGCGGGAGGAGATACGCAGTATTTT
CSVGGLAGGDTQYF
>TRBJ2-7|TRBV5-1|NA|NA
TGCGCCAGCAGCTTAACCGGTAGCTCCTACGAGCAGTACTTC
CASSLTGSSYEQYF
>TRBJ2-1|TRBV18|NA|NA
TGTGCCAGCTCACCACGAGGGAGCCTCAATGAGCAGTTCTTC
CASSPRGSLNEQFF
>TRBJ1-1|TRBV2|NA|NA
TGTGCCAGCAGTCGACCTCTTGACACTGAAGCTTTCTTT
CASSRPLDTEAFF
>TRBJ2-3|TRBV5-6|NA|NA
TGTGCCAGCAGCTGGCGGGATACGCAGTATTTT
CASSWRDTQYF
>TRBJ2-5|TRBV11-2|few|NA
TGTGCCAGCAGCTTAGTTCGGGGAACCCAAGAGACCCAGTACTTC
CASSLVRGTQETQYF
>TRBJ1-3|TRBV7-9|NA|NA
TGTGCCAGCAGCTTAGTGGTTCTGGCTGGAAACACCATATATTTT
CASSLVVLAGNTIYF
>TRBJ1-4|TRBV6-6|NA|TRBD1
TGTGCCACCAGGGGGGGAACAGGGTGGGATGAAAAACTGTTTTTT
CATRGGTGWDEKLFF
>TRBJ1-1|TRBV6-5|few|NA
TGTGCCAGCAGTTCCCAGGGGCGATGGACTGAAGCTTTCTTT
CASSSQGRWTEAFF
>TRBJ2-5|TRBV2|NA|TRBD1
TGTGCCAGCAGTGGGTCGGGACAGGGAAGGGTTTCGGAGACCCAGTACTTC
CASSGSGQGRVSETQYF
>TRBJ2-5|TRBV4-1|NA|TRBD2
TGCGCCAGCAGCCAAGAGACGGGACTAGTGGGAGGGACCCAGTACTTC
CASSQETGLVGGTQYF
>TRBJ2-3|TRBV28|NA|NA
TGTGCCAGCAGTTTGGAGACAGATACGCAGTATTTT
CASSLETDTQYF
>TRBJ2-1|TRBV6-5|few|NA
TGTGCCAGCAGTTACTATCCGGGACGGGGGAATGAGCAGTTCTTC
CASSYYPGRGNEQFF
>TRBJ2-1|TRBV28|NA|NA
TGTGCCAGCAGTTTCCCTAGGGAGACCTACAATGAGCAGTTCTTC
CASSFPRETYNEQFF
>TRBJ2-2|TRBV7-6|NA|NA
TGTGCCAGCAGACAGAACACCGGGGAGCTGTTTTTT
CASRQNTGELFF
>TRBJ1-3|TRBV30|once|TRBD1
TGTGCCTGGAGAAGTCAGGGGGCGAGTGGAAACACCATATATTTT
CAWRSQGASGNTIYF
>TRBJ2-1|TRBV7-9|NA|NA
TGTGCCAGCAGCCCAGGGACAATCGACAATGAGCAGTTCTTC
CASSPGTIDNEQFF
>TRBJ2-1|TRBV5-6|once|NA
TGTGCCAGCAGCTTAGACCCCGGTCGTGCGCTCCATGAGCAGTTCTTC
CASSLDPGRALHEQFF
>TRBJ1-1|TRBV7-2|few|TRBD1
TGTGCCAGCAGCCCCCGGGACAGGGGACCTCTCACTGAAGCTTTCTTT
CASSPRDRGPLTEAFF